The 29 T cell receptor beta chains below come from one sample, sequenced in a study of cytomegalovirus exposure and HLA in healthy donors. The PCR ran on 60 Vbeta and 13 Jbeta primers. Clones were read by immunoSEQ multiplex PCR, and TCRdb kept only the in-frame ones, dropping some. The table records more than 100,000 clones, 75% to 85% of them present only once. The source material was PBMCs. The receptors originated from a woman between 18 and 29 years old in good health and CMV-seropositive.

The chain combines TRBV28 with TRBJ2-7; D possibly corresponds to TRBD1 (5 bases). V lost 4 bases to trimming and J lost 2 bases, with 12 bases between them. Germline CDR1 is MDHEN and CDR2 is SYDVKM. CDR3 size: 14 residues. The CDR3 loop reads CASSSRQNTYEQYF. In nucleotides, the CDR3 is TGTGCCAGCAGTTCCCGACAGAATACCTACGAGCAGTACTTC.

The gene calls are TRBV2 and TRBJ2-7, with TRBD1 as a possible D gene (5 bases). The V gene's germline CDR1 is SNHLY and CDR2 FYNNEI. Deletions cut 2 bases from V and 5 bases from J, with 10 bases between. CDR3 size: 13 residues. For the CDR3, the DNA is TGTGCCAGCAGTGAACAGGGATTCGACGAGCAGTACTTC. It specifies CASSEQGFDEQYF. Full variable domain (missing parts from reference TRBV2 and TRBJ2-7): EPEVTQTPSHQVTQMGQEVILRCVPISNHLYFYWYRQILGQKVEFLVSFYNNEISEKSEIFDDQFSVERPDGSNFTLKIRSTKLEDSAMYFCASSEQGFDEQYFGPGTRLTVT.

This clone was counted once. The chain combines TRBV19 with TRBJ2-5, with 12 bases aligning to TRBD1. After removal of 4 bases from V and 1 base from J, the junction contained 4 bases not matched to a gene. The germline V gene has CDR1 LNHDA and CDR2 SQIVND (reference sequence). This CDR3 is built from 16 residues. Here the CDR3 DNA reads TGTGCCAGTAGTACCCGGGACAGGGGGCTCCAAGAGACCCAGTACTTC. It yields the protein CASSTRDRGLQETQYF.

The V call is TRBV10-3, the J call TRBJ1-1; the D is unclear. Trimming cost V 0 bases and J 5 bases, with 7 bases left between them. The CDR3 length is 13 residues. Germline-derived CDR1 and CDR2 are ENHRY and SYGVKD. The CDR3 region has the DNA TGTGCCATCAGTGAGTCGGAGAGGACTGAAGCTTTCTTT. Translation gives CAISESERTEAFF.

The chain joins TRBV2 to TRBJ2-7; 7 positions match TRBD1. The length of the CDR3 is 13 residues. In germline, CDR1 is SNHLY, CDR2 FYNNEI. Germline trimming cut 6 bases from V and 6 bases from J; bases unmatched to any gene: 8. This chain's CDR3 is CASSDRARVEQYF. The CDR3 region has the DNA TGTGCCAGCAGCGACAGGGCTCGGGTCGAGCAGTACTTC.

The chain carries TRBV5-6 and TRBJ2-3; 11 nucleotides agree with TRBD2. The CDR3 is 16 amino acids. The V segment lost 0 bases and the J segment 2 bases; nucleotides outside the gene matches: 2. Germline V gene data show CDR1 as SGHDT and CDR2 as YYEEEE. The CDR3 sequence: CASSLGLAGNTDTQYF. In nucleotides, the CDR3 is TGTGCCAGCAGCTTGGGACTAGCGGGAAACACAGATACGCAGTATTTT.

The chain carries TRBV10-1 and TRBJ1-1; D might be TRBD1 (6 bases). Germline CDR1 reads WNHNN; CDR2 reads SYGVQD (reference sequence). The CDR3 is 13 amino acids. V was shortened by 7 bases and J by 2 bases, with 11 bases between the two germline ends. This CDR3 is CASKAGVNTEAFF. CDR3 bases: TGCGCCAGCAAGGCAGGGGTAAACACTGAAGCTTTCTTT.

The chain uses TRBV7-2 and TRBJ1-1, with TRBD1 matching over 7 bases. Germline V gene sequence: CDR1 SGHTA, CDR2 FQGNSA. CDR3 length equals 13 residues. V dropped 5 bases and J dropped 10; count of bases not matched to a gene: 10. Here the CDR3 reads CASSPDRLTRAFF. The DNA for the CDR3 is TGTGCCAGCAGCCCGGACAGGCTCACCAGAGCTTTCTTT.

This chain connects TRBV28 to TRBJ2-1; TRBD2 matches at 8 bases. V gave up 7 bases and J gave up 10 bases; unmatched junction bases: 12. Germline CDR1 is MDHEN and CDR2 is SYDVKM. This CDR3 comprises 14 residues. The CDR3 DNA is TGTGCCAGCACTATCGGGGGGGCCCCACGAGAGCAGTTCTTC. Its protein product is CASTIGGAPREQFF.

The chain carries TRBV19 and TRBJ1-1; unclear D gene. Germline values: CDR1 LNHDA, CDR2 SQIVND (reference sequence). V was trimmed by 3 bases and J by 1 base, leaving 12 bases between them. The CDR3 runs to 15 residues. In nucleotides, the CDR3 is TGTGCCAGTAGTATGAATCAGGCTTCGAACACTGAAGCTTTCTTT. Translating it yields CASSMNQASNTEAFF.

CDR3 in amino acids: CASNQHNNSPLHF. The CDR3 DNA is TGTGCCAGCAATCAACACAATAATTCACCCCTCCACTTT. This rearrangement joins TRBV6-5 to TRBJ1-6; no firm D call. The CDR3 runs to 13 residues. In germline, CDR1 is MNHEY, CDR2 SVGAGI. The V end was cut by 7 bases, the J end by 5 bases, with 9 bases between.

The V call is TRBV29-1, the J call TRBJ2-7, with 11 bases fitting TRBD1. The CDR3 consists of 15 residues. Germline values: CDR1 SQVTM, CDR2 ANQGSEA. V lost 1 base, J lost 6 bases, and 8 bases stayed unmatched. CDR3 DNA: TGCAGCGTTGAAGGCGGACAGGGGGCGATCGGCGAGCAGTACTTC. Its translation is CSVEGGQGAIGEQYF.

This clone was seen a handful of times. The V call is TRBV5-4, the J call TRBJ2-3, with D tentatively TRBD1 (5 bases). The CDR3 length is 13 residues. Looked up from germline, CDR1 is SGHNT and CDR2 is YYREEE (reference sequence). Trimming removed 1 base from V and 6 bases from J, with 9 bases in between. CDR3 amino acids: CASSLTGKDTQYF. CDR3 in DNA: TGTGCCAGCAGCTTGACAGGCAAGGATACGCAGTATTTT.

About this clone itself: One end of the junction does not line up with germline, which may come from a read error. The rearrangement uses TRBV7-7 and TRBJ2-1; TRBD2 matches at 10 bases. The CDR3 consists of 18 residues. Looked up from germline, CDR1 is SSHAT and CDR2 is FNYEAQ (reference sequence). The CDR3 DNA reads TGTGCTAGCAGCCCCGGCTGGCGGAGAGAGCGGGAGGGCCATGAGCAGTTCTTC. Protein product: CASSPGWRREREGHEQFF. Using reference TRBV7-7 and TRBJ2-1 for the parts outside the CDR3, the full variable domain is GAGVSQSPRYKVTKRGQDVTLRCDPISSHATLYWYQQALGQGPEFLTYFNYEAQPDKSGLPSDRFSAERPEGSISTLTIQRTEQRDSAMYRCASSPGWRREREGHEQFFGPGTRLTVL.

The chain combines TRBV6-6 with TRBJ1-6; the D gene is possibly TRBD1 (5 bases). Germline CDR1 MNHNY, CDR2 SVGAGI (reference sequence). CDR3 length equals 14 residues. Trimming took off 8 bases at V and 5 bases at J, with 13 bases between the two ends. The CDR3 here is CASFLGPHNSPLHF. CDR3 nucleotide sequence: TGTGCCAGCTTTCTGGGGCCGCATAATTCACCCCTCCACTTT.

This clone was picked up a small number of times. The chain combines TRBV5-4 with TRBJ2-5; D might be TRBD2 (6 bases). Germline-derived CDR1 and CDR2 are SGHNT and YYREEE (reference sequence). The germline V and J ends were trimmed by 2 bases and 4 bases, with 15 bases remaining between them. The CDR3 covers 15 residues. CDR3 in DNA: TGTGCCAGCAGCTTAAGCCGGGGGATGGGAGAGACCCAGTACTTC. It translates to CASSLSRGMGETQYF.

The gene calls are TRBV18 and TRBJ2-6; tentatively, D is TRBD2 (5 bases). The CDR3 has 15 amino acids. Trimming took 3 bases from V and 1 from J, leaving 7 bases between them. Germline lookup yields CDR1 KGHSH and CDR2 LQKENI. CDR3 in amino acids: CASSPGSSGANVLTF. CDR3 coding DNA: TGTGCCAGCTCACCGGGGAGTTCTGGGGCCAACGTCCTGACTTTC. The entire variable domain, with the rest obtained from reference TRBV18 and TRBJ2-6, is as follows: NAGVMQNPRHLVRRRGQEARLRCSPMKGHSHVYWYRQLPEEGLKFMVYLQKENIIDESGMPKERFSAEFPKEGPSILRIQQVVRGDSAAYFCASSPGSSGANVLTFGAGSRLTVL.

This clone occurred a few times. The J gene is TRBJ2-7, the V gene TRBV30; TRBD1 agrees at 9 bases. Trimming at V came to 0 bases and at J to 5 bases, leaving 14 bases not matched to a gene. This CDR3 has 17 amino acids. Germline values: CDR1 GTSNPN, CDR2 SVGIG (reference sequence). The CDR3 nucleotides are TGTGCCTGGAGTGTAGGGGTCACAGGGGGCCTCGAGGACGAGCAGTACTTC. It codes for CAWSVGVTGGLEDEQYF.

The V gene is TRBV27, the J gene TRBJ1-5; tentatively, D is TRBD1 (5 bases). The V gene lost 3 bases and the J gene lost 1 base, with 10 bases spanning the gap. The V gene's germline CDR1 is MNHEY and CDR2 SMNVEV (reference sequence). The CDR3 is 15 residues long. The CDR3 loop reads CASSFGWGSNQPQHF. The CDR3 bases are TGTGCCAGCAGTTTCGGTTGGGGCAGCAATCAGCCCCAGCATTTT.

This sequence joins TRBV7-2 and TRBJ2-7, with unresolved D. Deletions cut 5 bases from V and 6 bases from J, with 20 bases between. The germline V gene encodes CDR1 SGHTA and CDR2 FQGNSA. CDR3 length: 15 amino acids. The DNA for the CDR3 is TGTGCCAGCAGCCCTGCTAGACCTCAACGGCGCGAGCAGTACTTC. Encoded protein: CASSPARPQRREQYF.

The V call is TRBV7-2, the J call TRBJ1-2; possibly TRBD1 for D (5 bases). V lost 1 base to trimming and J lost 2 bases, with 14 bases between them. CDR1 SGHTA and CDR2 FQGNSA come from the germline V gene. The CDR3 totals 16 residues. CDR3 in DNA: TGTGCCAGCAGCTTAGGCGGGACCCAAAGAAACTATGGCTACACCTTC. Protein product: CASSLGGTQRNYGYTF. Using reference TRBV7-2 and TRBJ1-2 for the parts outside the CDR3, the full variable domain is GAGVSQSPSNKVTEKGKDVELRCDPISGHTALYWYRQSLGQGLEFLIYFQGNSAPDKSGLPSDRFSAERTGGSVSTLTIQRTQQEDSAVYLCASSLGGTQRNYGYTFGSGTRLTVV.

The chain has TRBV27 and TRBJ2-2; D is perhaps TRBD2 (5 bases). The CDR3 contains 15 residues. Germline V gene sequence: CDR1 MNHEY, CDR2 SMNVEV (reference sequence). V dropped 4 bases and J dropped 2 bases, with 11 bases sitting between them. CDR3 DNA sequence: TGTGCCAGCAGTTCCGGGATCAGAAACACCGGGGAGCTGTTTTTT. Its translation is CASSSGIRNTGELFF.

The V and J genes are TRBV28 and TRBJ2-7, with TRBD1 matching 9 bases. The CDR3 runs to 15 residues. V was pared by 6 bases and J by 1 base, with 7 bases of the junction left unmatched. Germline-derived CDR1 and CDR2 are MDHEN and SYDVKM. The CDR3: CASSRTGTGSYEQYF. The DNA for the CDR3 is TGTGCCAGCAGCCGTACCGGGACAGGGTCCTACGAGCAGTACTTC.

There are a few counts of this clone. The CDR3 region has the DNA TGTGCCAGCAGCTCGTTTGGGACAGGGCTCTACGAGCAGTACTTC. It codes for CASSSFGTGLYEQYF. The genes are TRBV28 and TRBJ2-7, with TRBD1 matching over 9 bases. V trimming: 6 bases; J trimming: 3 bases; junction bases outside the gene matches: 9. The germline gives CDR1 MDHEN, CDR2 SYDVKM. The CDR3 loop spans 15 amino acids.

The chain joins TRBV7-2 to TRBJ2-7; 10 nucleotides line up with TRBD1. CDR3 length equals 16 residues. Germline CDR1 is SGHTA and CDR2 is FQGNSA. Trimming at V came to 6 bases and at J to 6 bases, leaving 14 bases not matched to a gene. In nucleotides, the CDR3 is TGTGCCAGCAGTCAAAAATCCGGGACAGGGGCGGCCGAGCAGTACTTC. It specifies CASSQKSGTGAAEQYF.

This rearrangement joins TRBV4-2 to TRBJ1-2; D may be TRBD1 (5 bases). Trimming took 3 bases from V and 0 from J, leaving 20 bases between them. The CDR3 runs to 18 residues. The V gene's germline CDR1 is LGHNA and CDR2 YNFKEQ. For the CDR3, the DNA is TGTGCCAGCAGCCAGGCTGCGGGACGGCTGTTAGCTAACTATGGCTACACCTTC. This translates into CASSQAAGRLLANYGYTF.

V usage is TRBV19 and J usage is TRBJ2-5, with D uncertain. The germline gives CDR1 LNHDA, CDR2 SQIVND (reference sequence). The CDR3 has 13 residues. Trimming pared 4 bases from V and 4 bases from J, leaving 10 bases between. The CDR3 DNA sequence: TGTGCCAGTAGTACCTCTCGAGCAGAGACCCAGTACTTC. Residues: CASSTSRAETQYF.

The CDR3 sequence is CASSQDSGGYNEQFF. CDR3 sequence (DNA): TGCGCCAGCAGCCAAGATAGCGGGGGTTACAATGAGCAGTTCTTC. V is TRBV4-3 and J is TRBJ2-1; TRBD2 matches 9 bases. The CDR3 runs to 15 residues. The V gene's germline CDR1 is LGHNA and CDR2 YSLEER. The trim removed 0 bases at V and 4 bases at J, leaving 1 base unmatched.

The CDR3 region has the DNA TGTGCCAGCGCCAAGACACTAGGCGAGCAGTACTTC. This codes for CASAKTLGEQYF. This chain connects TRBV25-1 to TRBJ2-7; maybe TRBD2 (5 bases). Per germline, CDR1 MGHDK and CDR2 SYGVNS. Trimming pared 8 bases from V and 6 bases from J, leaving 14 bases between. The CDR3 runs to 12 residues.